A single sample is the source of the 11 T cell receptor beta chains below, sequenced in a study of OX40 agonist ivuxolimab in advanced cancers. Libraries came from the immunoSEQ multiplex PCR assay. This is the immuneACCESS table as TCRdb keeps it, with only in-frame sequences that have V and J called. A part of the clones is gone; compared with another copy, unresolved V genes explain less than half, and the rest is unexplained. This sample comprises under 110,000 clones, about nine tenths of them detected only once. Around 0.5% of the sample is taken by the ten largest. The sequenced sample was CD4+ or CD8+ T cells sorted from blood, obtained in a trial of the OX40 agonist ivuxolimab. The receptors were gathered from an adult with an advanced solid tumor such as melanoma, head and neck, liver or kidney cancer.

The chain recombines TRBV9 with TRBJ2-1, with TRBD1 matching 8 bases. Germline CDR1 SGDLS, CDR2 YYNGEE. V shed 1 base, J shed 6 bases, and the junction held 9 bases outside the gene matches. This CDR3 has 16 amino acids. The CDR3 loop reads CASSVLPGQAGNEQFF. The CDR3, as DNA: TGTGCCAGCAGCGTACTACCGGGACAGGCTGGCAATGAGCAGTTCTTC.

V usage is TRBV4-3 and J usage is TRBJ2-1; weak D call: TRBD1 (5 bases). This CDR3 comprises 15 residues. Germline CDR1 is LGHNA and CDR2 is YSLEER. The V end was cut by 2 bases, the J end by 5 bases, with 13 bases between. The CDR3: CASSQSTGGHNEQFF. In nucleotides, the CDR3 is TGCGCCAGCAGCCAATCCACAGGCGGCCACAATGAGCAGTTCTTC.

The V and J genes are TRBV5-1 and TRBJ2-5; 9 positions agree with TRBD2. With V trimmed by 4 bases and J by 5 bases, 9 bases remained unmatched. This CDR3 region has 15 residues. Germline values: CDR1 SGHRS, CDR2 YFSETQ. CDR3 nucleotides: TGCGCCAGCAGCAGGACTGGCGGGGGGGTGGAGACCCAGTACTTC. This gives the protein CASSRTGGGVETQYF. The entire variable domain, with the rest obtained from reference TRBV5-1 and TRBJ2-5, is as follows: KAGVTQTPRYLIKTRGQQVTLSCSPISGHRSVSWYQQTPGQGLQFLFEYFSETQRNKGNFPGRFSGRQFSNSRSEMNVSTLELGDSALYLCASSRTGGGVETQYFGPGTRLLVL.

The genes are TRBV15 and TRBJ2-1; 10 nucleotides match TRBD2. Germline V gene sequence: CDR1 LNHNV, CDR2 YYDKDF (reference sequence). The junction had 9 bases not matched to a gene; V was cut back by 1 base and J by 0 bases. The CDR3 is made up of 19 amino acids. Here the CDR3 reads CATSRGASGGPYSYNEQFF. The CDR3 DNA reads TGTGCCACCAGCAGAGGTGCTAGCGGGGGCCCCTACTCCTACAATGAGCAGTTCTTC.

The rearrangement joins TRBV11-2 to TRBJ2-3; 11 bases fit TRBD2. V lost 5 bases and J lost 0; bases outside the gene matches: 10. Germline CDR1 is SGHAT and CDR2 is FQNNGV. The CDR3 sequence is 18 residues long. The CDR3 spells CASSPTGTSGPSTDTQYF. DNA of the CDR3: TGTGCCAGCAGCCCGACCGGGACTAGCGGACCTAGCACAGATACGCAGTATTTT.

This chain joins TRBV9 and TRBJ2-1; no reliable D call. CDR3 length: 11 amino acids. Trimming pared 0 bases from V and 7 bases from J, leaving 2 bases between. Germline V gene data show CDR1 as SGDLS and CDR2 as YYNGEE. CDR3 nucleotides: TGTGCCAGCAGCGTAGCAAATGAGCAGTTCTTC. Its translation: CASSVANEQFF.

The chain carries TRBV7-2 and TRBJ1-1, with unresolved D. The germline V and J ends were trimmed by 6 bases and 4 bases, with 15 bases remaining between them. The CDR3 consists of 14 residues. CDR1 and CDR2 from the germline V gene are SGHTA and FQGNSA. This CDR3 is CASSFKGRGTEAFF. The CDR3 nucleotides read TGTGCCAGCAGTTTTAAAGGCCGGGGCACTGAAGCTTTCTTT. The full variable domain, its missing parts supplied by reference TRBV7-2 and TRBJ1-1, is GAGVSQSPSNKVTEKGKDVELRCDPISGHTALYWYRQSLGQGLEFLIYFQGNSAPDKSGLPSDRFSAERTGGSVSTLTIQRTQQEDSAVYLCASSFKGRGTEAFFGQGTRLTVV.

The chain couples TRBV2 to TRBJ2-7; 8 bases are a match to TRBD1. Germline V lookup: CDR1 SNHLY, CDR2 FYNNEI. The V and J ends lost 5 bases and 5 bases, in that order; junction bases with no gene match: 2. The CDR3 length is 12 residues. DNA for the CDR3: TGTGCCAGCAGTCAGACAGGGGACGAGCAGTACTTC. Protein: CASSQTGDEQYF.

The chain is built from TRBV4-3 and TRBJ2-7; perhaps TRBD2 as D (6 bases). Germline CDR1 and CDR2: LGHNA and YSLEER. Trimming cost V 0 bases and J 2 bases, with 11 bases left between them. The CDR3 covers 15 residues. Here the CDR3 DNA reads TGCGCCAGCAGCCAAGATGGGCGGGGAACCTACGAGCAGTACTTC. Translated: CASSQDGRGTYEQYF.

The chain recombines TRBV7-2 with TRBJ2-7; D may correspond to TRBD1 or TRBD2 (6 bases each). V lost 0 bases and J lost 4, with 10 bases in between. CDR1 and CDR2 from the germline V gene are SGHTA and FQGNSA. The CDR3 spans 14 residues. The CDR3 nucleotides read TGTGCCAGCAGCTTAGCGGGGGGCCGGTACGAGCAGTACTTC. This encodes CASSLAGGRYEQYF.

J is TRBJ2-3 and V is TRBV4-1, with 8 positions matching TRBD2. The J segment lost 2 bases and the V segment lost 0 bases, leaving 1 base of the junction unmatched. CDR3 length equals 15 residues. CDR1 and CDR2 (germline): MGHRA, YSYEKL. The CDR3 bases are TGCGCCAGCAGCCAAGAAGCGGGGGCCACAGATACGCAGTATTTT. Its translation is CASSQEAGATDTQYF.